This T cell receptor beta chain was sequenced in a study of control samples from healthy donors and cancer patients (dated by TCRdb to 2020 to 2022). A remark on this clone: Its antigen remains undetermined. Per-base quality was not reported, and no clone a single base away is much larger than it.

V is cut by 5 bases and J by 6 bases, and the space between the germline ends is 13 bases. CDR1 and CDR2 are read off the germline V gene as MDHEN and SYDVKM. The CDR3 goes from the cysteine to the phenylalanine over 14 residues. The sequence is cut down to CDR3 DNA, 42 bases in frame from base 1. The library was generated by the immunoSEQ multiplex PCR assay. TCRdb retrieved this table from immuneACCESS and kept in-frame rearrangements only. Not all clones are present; in checked studies, unresolved V genes account for under half, and no reason is known for the remainder. Across this sample there are about 130,000 clones, with roughly 90% seen only once. The ten largest clonotypes hold over 2% of the sample.

The chain is made from TRBV28 and TRBJ1-4; TRBD1 is perhaps the D gene, given 5 matching bases. Sequencing used blood. The source of this sequence is a man aged 18 to 29 in good health. The CDR3 protein sequence reads: CASSKGLMDEKLFF. The bases read TGTGCCAGCAGTAAGGGACTAATGGATGAAAAACTGTTTTTT.